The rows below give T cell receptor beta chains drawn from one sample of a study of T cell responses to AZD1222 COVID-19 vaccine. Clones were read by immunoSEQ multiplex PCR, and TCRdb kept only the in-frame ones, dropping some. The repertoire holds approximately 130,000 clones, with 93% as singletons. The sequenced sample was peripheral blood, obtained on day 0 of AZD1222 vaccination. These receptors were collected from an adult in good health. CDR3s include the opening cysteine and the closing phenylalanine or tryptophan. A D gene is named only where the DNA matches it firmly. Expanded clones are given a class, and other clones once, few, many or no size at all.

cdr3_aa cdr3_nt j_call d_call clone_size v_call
CASSPGTGGYNEQFF TGTGCCAGCAGCCCCGGGACAGGGGGCTACAATGAGCAGTTCTTC TRBJ2-1 TRBD1 once TRBV9
CASSPSSSAVYGYTF TGTGCCAGCAGTCCCTCCAGTTCCGCGGTCTATGGCTACACCTTC TRBJ1-2 NA once TRBV28
CASSPFSSGVGEQYF TGTGCCAGCAGCCCCTTTTCTTCGGGAGTGGGTGAGCAGTACTTC TRBJ2-7 NA NA TRBV9
CASSLSGTGGNQPQHF TGTGCCAGCAGCCTTTCCGGGACAGGGGGCAATCAGCCCCAGCATTTT TRBJ1-5 TRBD1 NA TRBV3-1/TRBV3-2
CASSPRAGGYSPLHF TGTGCCAGCTCACCTCGTGCAGGGGGATATTCACCCCTCCACTTT TRBJ1-6 TRBD1 NA TRBV18
CASSAHYIGISADTQYF TGTGCCAGCAGCGCACACTACATCGGGATCTCGGCAGATACGCAGTATTTT TRBJ2-3 NA NA TRBV7-9
CASSLVCLIIPPGEQYF TGTGCTAGCAGCTTAGTGTGTCTTATCATTCCCCCCGGCGAGCAGTACTTC TRBJ2-7 NA NA TRBV7-7
CASRKEVDEQYF TGTGCCAGCAGGAAAGAGGTCGACGAGCAGTACTTC TRBJ2-7 NA NA TRBV5-5
CASSLAGGQGEKLFF TGCGCCAGCAGCTTGGCCGGGGGGCAAGGGGAAAAACTGTTTTTT TRBJ1-4 NA NA TRBV5-1
CANSRLPNEKLFF TGCGCCAACAGCCGACTTCCTAATGAAAAACTGTTTTTT TRBJ1-4 NA NA TRBV4-1
CSVVAGDTYEQYF TGCAGCGTTGTGGCGGGGGATACCTACGAGCAGTACTTC TRBJ2-7 TRBD2 NA TRBV29-1
CASQGIRPTEAFF TGCGCCAGCCAGGGTATACGTCCAACTGAAGCTTTCTTT TRBJ1-1 NA NA TRBV4-1
CASSAGYRKLFF TGTGCCAGCAGTGCAGGGTACAGAAAACTGTTTTTT TRBJ1-4 NA NA TRBV27
CASSRGLAGGPNTGELFF TGTGCCAGCAGCCGGGGACTAGCGGGAGGCCCCAACACCGGGGAGCTGTTTTTT TRBJ2-2 TRBD2 NA TRBV9
CASSQHRTKAGDTQYF TGTGCCAGCAGCCAACATAGGACTAAAGCAGGAGATACGCAGTATTTT TRBJ2-3 NA NA TRBV3-1/TRBV3-2
CASSLTSPDTQYF TGTGCCAGCAGCTTAACCTCTCCAGATACGCAGTATTTT TRBJ2-3 NA NA TRBV7-2
CSVELGNTYEQYF TGCAGCGTTGAGTTGGGGAATACCTACGAGCAGTACTTC TRBJ2-7 NA NA TRBV29-1
CATSTRASTDTQYF TGTGCCACGTCTACCCGGGCCAGCACAGATACGCAGTATTTT TRBJ2-3 NA NA TRBV15
CASRGGTYEQYF TGTGCCAGCAGAGGAGGCACCTACGAGCAGTACTTC TRBJ2-7 NA NA TRBV11-3
CASSFQGNTIYF TGTGCCAGCAGTTTTCAAGGAAACACCATATATTTT TRBJ1-3 NA NA TRBV12-3/TRBV12-4
CASSPRNYAGTEAFF TGTGCCAGCAGCCCACGAAACTATGCGGGCACTGAAGCTTTCTTT TRBJ1-1 NA NA TRBV7-9
CASSLGPSGYTF TGTGCCAGCAGCCTAGGTCCCTCGGGCTACACCTTC TRBJ1-2 NA once TRBV7-9
CASSLGTRRARNPEAFF TGTGCCAGCAGTTTAGGAACTCGCAGGGCCCGCAATCCTGAAGCTTTCTTT TRBJ1-1 NA NA TRBV28
CASSLGTGGKETQYF TGTGCCAGCAGTTTGGGGACAGGGGGCAAAGAGACCCAGTACTTC TRBJ2-5 TRBD1 NA TRBV27
CASRGTSGSYEQYF TGTGCCAGTAGGGGGACTAGCGGGAGTTACGAGCAGTACTTC TRBJ2-7 TRBD2 once TRBV19
CAWSGTGGGRDTQYF TGTGCCTGGAGTGGGACAGGAGGGGGGAGAGATACGCAGTATTTT TRBJ2-3 NA few TRBV30
CASSPPGSSTDTQYF TGTGCCAGCAGCCCACCGGGGTCGAGCACAGATACGCAGTATTTT TRBJ2-3 NA NA TRBV7-9
CASSQGARSSPLHF TGTGCCAGCAGCCAGGGGGCTAGGAGTTCACCCCTCCACTTT TRBJ1-6 TRBD1 NA TRBV11-2
CASSPRLAGGTDTQYF TGTGCCAGCAGCCCCCGACTAGCGGGAGGGACAGATACGCAGTATTTT TRBJ2-3 TRBD2 once TRBV3-1/TRBV3-2
CASSLTTNSGNTIYF TGTGCCAGCAGTTTAACGACAAACTCTGGAAACACCATATATTTT TRBJ1-3 NA few TRBV28
CASSLTGGQVNYGYTF TGTGCCAGCAGTTTAACAGGCGGGCAGGTTAACTATGGCTACACCTTC TRBJ1-2 NA NA TRBV28
CASSEAGQFNQPQHF TGTGCCAGCAGTGAAGCAGGACAGTTCAATCAGCCCCAGCATTTT TRBJ1-5 NA few TRBV2
CASSLYPGTALNTEAFF TGCGCCAGCAGCTTGTATCCAGGGACAGCACTTAACACTGAAGCTTTCTTT TRBJ1-1 TRBD1 NA TRBV5-1
CASSRGTGRYEKLFF TGTGCCAGCAGTCGAGGGACAGGGCGGTATGAAAAACTGTTTTTT TRBJ1-4 TRBD1 NA TRBV27
CASSPGQGGETEAFF TGTGCCAGTAGTCCGGGACAGGGCGGAGAAACTGAAGCTTTCTTT TRBJ1-1 TRBD1 NA TRBV19
CASSLSSFYGYTF TGTGCCAGCAGTTTATCGTCCTTCTATGGCTACACCTTC TRBJ1-2 NA once TRBV27